This TCR beta chain was retrieved from a study of T cell responses to AZD1222 COVID-19 vaccine (dated by TCRdb to about 2021). For the study in its entirety: AZD1222 recipients with second doses at about 4 weeks or about 12 weeks were pooled, because spike-specific TCR depth and breadth did not differ between schedules. Trial participants were enrolled by age into subgroups of 18-55, 56-69 and 70-plus years, and around 150, 28 and 57 TCR-sequenced participants, respectively, were included in these subgroups. TCR sequencing covered 233 trial participants: approximately 200 given two doses of AZD1222 and 26 given two doses of MenACWY control vaccine.

Relative to germline, V is missing 5 bases and J is missing 4 bases, with 2 bases of the junction outside any gene match. The germline V gene sets CDR1 to SNHLY and CDR2 to FYNNEI. The CDR3, cysteine through phenylalanine, is 15 amino acids long. Only the CDR3 portion is preserved as DNA: 45 bases, with reading frame beginning at the first base. The time point label on this specimen signifies: baseline before first vaccination. Samples from vaccinated people were obtained from the UK trials COV001 and COV002, which included a single-blind randomized controlled phase 2/3 trial of AZD1222 (ChAdOx1 nCoV-19) in healthy adults. For TCRbeta chain sequencing, PBMC samples from trial participants were taken at day 0 and at day 28 after the second dose. The CDR3 regions of human TCRbeta chains were analyzed by immunosequencing. As for the authors' bioinformatics: Repertoire TCRs were matched against a reference library of SARS-CoV-2-specific TCRs generated with the MIRA antigen-specificity platform. Breadth meant the fraction of unique TCRs that were SARS-CoV-2-associated, whereas depth meant the fraction of total T cells that were SARS-CoV-2-associated. Each spike-specific TCR was assigned to its reactive spike region and to a CD4 or CD8 class using the MIRA data. Log10-transformed breadth and depth values were compared by one-way ANOVA with Sidak's multiple comparisons tests. This immuneACCESS table, as held by TCRdb, lists in-frame sequences with V and J called but not all clones. Of the missing ones, under half trace to an unresolved V gene in checked studies; the others have no known cause. The DNA gave D and trimming, while V, J and clone size come from that table. The sample table records about 130,000 clones; around 94% of these occur just once. The top ten hold 5.5% to 8% of the sample.

On this clone: This receptor's antigen is unknown. Per-base qualities were not stored, and no clone one base away is much larger.

The investigation overall reported the following: Epitopes outside the regions mutated in the B.1.351 and B.1.1.7 variants were reportedly recognized by nearly half of the unique spike-specific TCRs. Spike-specific TCR breadth and depth rose significantly after two AZD1222 doses compared with day 0 and with MenACWY recipients. Because no day 14 peak-response samples were available, repertoires were characterized only after the peak T cell response. The whole spike protein was spanned by vaccine-associated CD4 TCRs, and dominant responses were seen in regions 160-218 and 743-854. In the small 56-69-year group, the increase in depth fell short of significance, most likely because of low power. Participants were mostly white British and included more females than males, and it was suggested by the authors that clonal diversity may have been underestimated. Only five to seven AZD1222 recipients were SARS-CoV-2 seropositive at baseline, limiting conclusions about previously exposed vaccinees.

The material was peripheral blood, obtained on day 0 of AZD1222 vaccination. This receptor was obtained from an adult in good health. This chain joins TRBV2 to TRBJ2-5; 15 bases in between match TRBD2. The CDR3 corresponds to CASSPGLAGGETQYF. The nucleotide sequence is TGTGCCAGCAGTCCGGGACTAGCGGGAGGAGAGACCCAGTACTTC.